The clone carrying this TCR beta chain was seen repeatedly, ten times or more. The antigen is undetermined. This specimen belongs to a study of CD8 T cells in ankylosing spondylitis. Each CDR3 protein gets one entry after TCRdb re-called the 5' RACE reads with MiXCR. Of 330,000 or so distinct CDR3 sequences listed, 8% are singletons. The CDR3 runs to 16 residues. V was pared by 5 bases and J by 2 bases, with 8 bases of the junction left unmatched. Germline CDR1 and CDR2: SGHTA and FQGNSA. General study points: Existing reports had already noted some motif variants in reactive arthritis synovial fluid and blood. Blood from ankylosing spondylitis patients appeared to carry a characteristic eight-variant TCR beta motif.

Sequencing was carried out using blood, either unsorted or a sorted T cell fraction (not recorded which). The sequence came from a male donor with ankylosing spondylitis. J is TRBJ2-3 and V is TRBV7-2; TRBD2 aligns across 9 bases. For the CDR3, the DNA is TGTGCCAGCAGCCGACTAGCGGCCCGCGACACAGATACGCAGTATTTT. Protein sequence: CASSRLAARDTDTQYF. The entire variable domain, with the rest obtained from reference TRBV7-2 and TRBJ2-3, is as follows: GAGVSQSPSNKVTEKGKDVELRCDPISGHTALYWYRQSLGQGLEFLIYFQGNSAPDKSGLPSDRFSAERTGGSVSTLTIQRTQQEDSAVYLCASSRLAARDTDTQYFGPGTRLTVL.